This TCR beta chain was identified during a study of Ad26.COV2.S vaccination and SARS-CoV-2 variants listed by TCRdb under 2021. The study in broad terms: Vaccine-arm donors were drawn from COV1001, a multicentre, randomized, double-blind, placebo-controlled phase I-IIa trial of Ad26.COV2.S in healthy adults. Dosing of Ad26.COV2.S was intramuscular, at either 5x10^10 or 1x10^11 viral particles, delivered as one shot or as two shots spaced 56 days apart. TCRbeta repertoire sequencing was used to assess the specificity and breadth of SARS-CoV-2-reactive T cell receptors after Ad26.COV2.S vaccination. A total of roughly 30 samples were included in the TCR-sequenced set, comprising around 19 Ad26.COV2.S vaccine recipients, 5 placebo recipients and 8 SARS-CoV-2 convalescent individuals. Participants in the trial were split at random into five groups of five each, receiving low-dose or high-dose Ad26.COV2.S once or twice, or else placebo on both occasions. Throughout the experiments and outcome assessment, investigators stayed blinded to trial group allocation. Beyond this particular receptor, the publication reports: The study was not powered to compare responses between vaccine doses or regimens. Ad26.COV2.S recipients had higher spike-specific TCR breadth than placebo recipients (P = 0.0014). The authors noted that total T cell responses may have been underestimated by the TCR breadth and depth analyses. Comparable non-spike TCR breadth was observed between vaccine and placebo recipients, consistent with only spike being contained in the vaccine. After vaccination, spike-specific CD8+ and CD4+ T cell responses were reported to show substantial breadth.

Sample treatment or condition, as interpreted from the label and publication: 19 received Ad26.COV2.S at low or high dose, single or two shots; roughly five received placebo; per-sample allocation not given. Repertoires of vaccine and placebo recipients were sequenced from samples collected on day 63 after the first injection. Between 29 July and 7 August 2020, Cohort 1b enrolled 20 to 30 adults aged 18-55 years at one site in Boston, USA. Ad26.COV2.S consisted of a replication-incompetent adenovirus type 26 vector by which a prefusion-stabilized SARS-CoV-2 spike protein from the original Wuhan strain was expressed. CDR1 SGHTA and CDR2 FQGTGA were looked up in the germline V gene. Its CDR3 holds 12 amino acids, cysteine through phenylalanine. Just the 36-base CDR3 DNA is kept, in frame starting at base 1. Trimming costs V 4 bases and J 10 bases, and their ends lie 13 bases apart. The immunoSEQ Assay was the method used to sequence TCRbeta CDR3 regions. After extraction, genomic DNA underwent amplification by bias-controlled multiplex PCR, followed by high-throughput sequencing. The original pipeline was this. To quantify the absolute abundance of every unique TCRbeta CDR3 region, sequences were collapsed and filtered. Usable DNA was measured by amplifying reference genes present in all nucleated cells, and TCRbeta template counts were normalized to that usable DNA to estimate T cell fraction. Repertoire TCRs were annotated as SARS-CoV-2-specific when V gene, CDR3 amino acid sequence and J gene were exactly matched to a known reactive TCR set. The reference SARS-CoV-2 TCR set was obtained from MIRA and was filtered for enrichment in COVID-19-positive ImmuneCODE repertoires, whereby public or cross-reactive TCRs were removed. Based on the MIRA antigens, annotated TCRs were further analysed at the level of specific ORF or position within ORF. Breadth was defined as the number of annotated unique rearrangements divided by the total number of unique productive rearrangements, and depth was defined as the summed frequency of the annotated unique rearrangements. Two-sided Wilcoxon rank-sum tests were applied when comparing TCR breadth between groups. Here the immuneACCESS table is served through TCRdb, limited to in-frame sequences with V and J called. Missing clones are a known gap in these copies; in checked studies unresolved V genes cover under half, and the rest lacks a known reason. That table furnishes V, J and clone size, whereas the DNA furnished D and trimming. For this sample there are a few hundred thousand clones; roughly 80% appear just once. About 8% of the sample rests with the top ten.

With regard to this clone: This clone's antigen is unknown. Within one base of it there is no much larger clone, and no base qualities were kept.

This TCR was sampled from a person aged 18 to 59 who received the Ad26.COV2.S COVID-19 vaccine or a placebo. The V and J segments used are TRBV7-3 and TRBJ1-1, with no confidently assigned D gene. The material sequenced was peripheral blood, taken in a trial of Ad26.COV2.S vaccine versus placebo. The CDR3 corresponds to CASSSFRKRAFF. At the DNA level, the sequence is TGTGCCAGCAGCTCTTTCAGGAAGCGAGCTTTCTTT. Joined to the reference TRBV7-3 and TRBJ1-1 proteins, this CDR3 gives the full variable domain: GAGVSQTPSNKVTEKGKYVELRCDPISGHTALYWYRQSLGQGPEFLIYFQGTGAADDSGLPNDRFFAVRPEGSVSTLKIQRTERGDSAVYLCASSSFRKRAFFGQGTRLTVV.